This passage covers 31 T cell receptor beta chains from one sample sequenced in a study of OX40 agonist ivuxolimab in advanced cancers. Here immunoSEQ multiplex PCR was the method, and the copy in TCRdb shows in-frame clones only, minus some. The table records 30,000 to 40,000 clones, less than 85% of them present only once. The specimen was CD4+ or CD8+ T cells sorted from blood, collected in a trial of the OX40 agonist ivuxolimab. The receptors originated from an adult with an advanced solid tumor such as melanoma, head and neck, liver or kidney cancer.

The table lists this clone with a count of one. The chain joins TRBV30 to TRBJ2-2; D is uncertain. Trimming pared 0 bases from V and 3 bases from J, leaving 11 bases between. This CDR3 contains 15 residues. Per germline, CDR1 GTSNPN and CDR2 SVGIG (reference sequence). The CDR3 bases are TGTGCCTGGAGTGTATTTGGGGTTTACACCGGGGAGCTGTTTTTT. It is translated as CAWSVFGVYTGELFF.

This rearrangement joins TRBV11-2 to TRBJ2-5, with 16 bases lining up with TRBD2. Losses at the gene ends were 5 bases for V and 5 bases for J; bases not matched to a gene: 14. In germline, CDR1 is SGHAT, CDR2 FQNNGV. There are 19 residues in the CDR3. DNA of the CDR3: TGTGCCAGCAGCGCAGGGACTAGCGGGGGGGCAATCGGTGGGGAGACCCAGTACTTC. Protein product: CASSAGTSGGAIGGETQYF.

The chain couples TRBV5-4 to TRBJ2-7; maybe TRBD1 (8 bases). Germline lookup yields CDR1 SGHNT and CDR2 YYREEE (reference sequence). This CDR3 is 14 amino acids long. V was cut by 4 bases and J by 3 bases, with 14 bases left in between. For the CDR3, the DNA is TGTGCCAGCAGCGGGGGGGACAGGCGCTACGAGCAGTACTTC. Amino acid sequence: CASSGGDRRYEQYF.

The CDR3 nucleotides read TGTGCCAGCACCACTTTAACTAACTATGGCTACACCTTC. This translates into CASTTLTNYGYTF. The genes are TRBV28 and TRBJ1-2, with D hard to call. Germline lookup yields CDR1 MDHEN and CDR2 SYDVKM. Trimming stripped 7 bases from V and 0 bases from J, with 9 bases between. This CDR3 region has 13 residues.

The rearrangement joins TRBV11-2 to TRBJ2-5; 7 bases map to TRBD2. Germline V CDR1 and CDR2: SGHAT, FQNNGV. CDR3 size: 15 residues. V lost 1 base and J lost 1; bases outside the gene matches: 3. CDR3 coding DNA: TGTGCCAGCAGCTTAGGCGGGGGAGCCCAAGAGACCCAGTACTTC. Its translation: CASSLGGGAQETQYF.

The chain links TRBV11-2 to TRBJ1-5; D not certain. This CDR3 is built from 14 residues. V lost 2 bases and J 4 bases, leaving 9 bases between the germline ends. Germline-derived CDR1 and CDR2 are SGHAT and FQNNGV. CDR3 protein: CASSLSGSNQPQHF. In nucleotides, the CDR3 is TGTGCCAGCAGCTTATCGGGGTCAAATCAGCCCCAGCATTTT.

This clone was recorded once. The V and J genes are TRBV5-5 and TRBJ1-2; D remains unclear. The CDR3 has 15 amino acids. The V gene lost 2 bases and the J gene lost 0 bases, with 11 bases spanning the gap. The germline CDR1 and CDR2 sequences are SGHKS and YYEKEE (reference sequence). The CDR3 is CASSFSSEANYGYTF. Here the CDR3 DNA reads TGTGCCAGCAGCTTTTCCAGTGAAGCTAACTATGGCTACACCTTC.

V and J are TRBV5-1 and TRBJ1-3, with a weak D call TRBD1 (5 bases). The germline V gene encodes CDR1 SGHRS and CDR2 YFSETQ. V lost 4 bases and J 0 bases, leaving 14 bases between the germline ends. This CDR3 is built from 16 residues. CDR3 sequence (DNA): TGCGCCAGCAGCCCTCAACAGGTCTTCTCTGGAAACACCATATATTTT. Translating it yields CASSPQQVFSGNTIYF.

The rearrangement joins TRBV6-1 to TRBJ2-7; D is tentatively TRBD1 or TRBD2 (6 bases each). The CDR3 runs 14 residues. CDR1 is MNHNS, CDR2 SASEGT, per germline. V was shortened by 7 bases and J by 2 bases, with 15 bases between the two germline ends. As DNA, the CDR3 is TGTGCCAGCAAGAGGGGGGAACAGACCTACGAGCAGTACTTC. Amino acids: CASKRGEQTYEQYF.

The chain carries TRBV5-1 and TRBJ2-7, with a tentative D call TRBD1 (6 bases). Germline V CDR1 and CDR2: SGHRS, YFSETQ. V was pared by 2 bases and J by 7 bases, with 16 bases between. There are 14 residues in the CDR3. The chain's CDR3 is CASSLAPGAGEQYF. The CDR3 nucleotides are TGCGCCAGCAGCTTAGCCCCAGGGGCTGGGGAGCAGTACTTC.

The CDR3 DNA is TGTGCCAGATACAGGCCGCTGGGCAATCAGCCCCAGCATTTT. As protein: CARYRPLGNQPQHF. The rearrangement joins TRBV2 to TRBJ1-5; perhaps TRBD1 as D (5 bases). There are 14 residues in the CDR3. Germline-derived CDR1 and CDR2 are SNHLY and FYNNEI. The germline V and J ends were trimmed by 9 bases and 2 bases, with 14 bases remaining between them. The variable domain in full, with the rest retrieved from reference TRBV2 and TRBJ1-5, is EPEVTQTPSHQVTQMGQEVILRCVPISNHLYFYWYRQILGQKVEFLVSFYNNEISEKSEIFDDQFSVERPDGSNFTLKIRSTKLEDSAMYFCARYRPLGNQPQHFGDGTRLSIL.

This rearrangement joins TRBV20-1 to TRBJ2-7, with D unclear. This CDR3 is built from 11 residues. Between the trimmed V and J ends, which lost 3 bases and 5 bases, there was a span of 8 bases. CDR1 is DFQATT, CDR2 SNEGSKA, per germline (reference sequence). The CDR3 spells CSARVSDEQYF. For the CDR3, the DNA is TGCAGTGCTAGGGTCAGCGACGAGCAGTACTTC.

The chain has TRBV6-4 and TRBJ1-1; D may be TRBD1 (5 bases). Germline CDR1 and CDR2: MRHNA and SNTAGT. Trimming stripped 4 bases from V and 1 base from J, with 7 bases between. The CDR3 loop spans 13 amino acids. CDR3 sequence reads: CASSARANTEAFF. The DNA for the CDR3 is TGTGCCAGCAGTGCCAGGGCGAACACTGAAGCTTTCTTT.

The chain recombines TRBV11-2 with TRBJ1-1; D unclear. From germline, CDR1 is SGHAT and CDR2 FQNNGV. CDR3 size: 13 residues. The V end was cut by 5 bases, the J end by 4 bases, with 11 bases between. This CDR3 is CASSPHMSTEAFF. The DNA for the CDR3 is TGTGCCAGCAGCCCCCATATGAGCACTGAAGCTTTCTTT.

This chain links TRBV10-3 with TRBJ2-7, with D possibly being TRBD2 (5 bases). The CDR3 is made up of 12 amino acids. Trimming cost V 8 bases and J 0 bases, with 8 bases left between them. Germline loops: CDR1 ENHRY, CDR2 SYGVKD. The CDR3 DNA sequence: TGTGCCATCGAGAGGGACTCCTACGAGCAGTACTTC. Protein product: CAIERDSYEQYF.

This chain links TRBV4-1 with TRBJ1-2; D is ambiguous. Germline CDR1 MGHRA, CDR2 YSYEKL. V lost 1 base and J 3 bases, leaving 12 bases between the germline ends. CDR3 length equals 15 residues. This CDR3 reads CASSQGPATHYGYTF. CDR3 coding DNA: TGCGCCAGCAGCCAAGGACCGGCCACCCACTATGGCTACACCTTC.

This chain uses TRBV5-1 with TRBJ2-7; D is perhaps TRBD1 (6 bases). CDR1 is SGHRS and CDR2 is YFSETQ in the germline V gene. CDR3 length: 16 residues. Trimming cost V 5 bases and J 4 bases, with 22 bases left between them. The CDR3 DNA follows: TGCGCCAGCAGAAAGAACCCAACGGGACAATTGTACGAGCAGTACTTC. Its protein is CASRKNPTGQLYEQYF. The full variable domain, completed using reference TRBV5-1 and TRBJ2-7, is KAGVTQTPRYLIKTRGQQVTLSCSPISGHRSVSWYQQTPGQGLQFLFEYFSETQRNKGNFPGRFSGRQFSNSRSEMNVSTLELGDSALYLCASRKNPTGQLYEQYFGPGTRLTVT.

The chain uses TRBV29-1 and TRBJ2-7; TRBD1 matches at 7 bases. J gave up 1 base and V 0 bases, and 9 bases lay outside the gene matches. The germline gives CDR1 SQVTM, CDR2 ANQGSEA. The CDR3 consists of 16 residues. The CDR3 is CSVEDPLGQASYEQYF. In DNA form, the CDR3 reads TGCAGCGTTGAAGATCCTCTAGGACAGGCATCCTACGAGCAGTACTTC.

The chain joins TRBV7-9 to TRBJ1-4, with D possibly TRBD1 on 5 matching bases. Germline V lookup: CDR1 SEHNR, CDR2 FQNEAQ (reference sequence). V was clipped by 5 bases and J by 7 bases, with 17 bases between them. The CDR3 is made up of 15 amino acids. CDR3 amino acids: CASSQLWDVGEKLFF. The CDR3, as DNA: TGTGCCAGCAGCCAACTCTGGGACGTGGGTGAAAAACTGTTTTTT.

This chain uses TRBV14 with TRBJ2-1; TRBD2 might be the D (6 bases). This CDR3 has 16 residues. Germline CDR1 reads SGHDN; CDR2 reads FVKESK. Trimming shortened V by 3 bases and J by 4 bases, and 16 bases separated the two germline ends. CDR3 in amino acids: CASSHLLANNYNEQFF. CDR3 nucleotide sequence: TGTGCCAGCAGCCACCTCCTAGCGAATAATTACAATGAGCAGTTCTTC.

This rearrangement joins TRBV14 to TRBJ2-5; D uncertain. The germline V gene has CDR1 SGHDN and CDR2 FVKESK. V lost 0 bases and J 1 base, leaving 12 bases between the germline ends. This CDR3 has 16 residues. The CDR3 nucleotides read TGTGCCAGCAGCCAAGAGCGAAAGGCGAGCCAAGAGACCCAGTACTTC. This codes for CASSQERKASQETQYF.

CDR3 bases: TGTGCCAGCAGCTTGATGGACAATCAGCCCCAGCATTTT. This codes for CASSLMDNQPQHF. V gene TRBV7-9 combines with J gene TRBJ1-5; D unresolved. The CDR3 loop spans 13 amino acids. Germline lookup yields CDR1 SEHNR and CDR2 FQNEAQ (reference sequence). V was cut by 3 bases and J by 3 bases, with 6 bases left in between.

The CDR3 nucleotides read TGTGCCACCAGCAGAGTGGTACAGGAGAACACTGAAGCTTTCTTT. This gives the protein CATSRVVQENTEAFF. This chain connects TRBV15 to TRBJ1-1; D may be TRBD1 (5 bases). CDR1 and CDR2 from the germline V gene are LNHNV and YYDKDF (reference sequence). V gave up 1 base and J gave up 1 base, with 10 bases separating them. CDR3 length: 15 amino acids.

The chain carries TRBV5-1 and TRBJ1-4, with D unclear. Germline loops: CDR1 SGHRS, CDR2 YFSETQ. V was shortened by 4 bases and J by 3 bases, with 4 bases between the two germline ends. This CDR3 is 12 amino acids long. CDR3 DNA sequence: TGCGCCAGCAGCCTCGCTAATGAAAAACTGTTTTTT. This sequence encodes CASSLANEKLFF.

The J gene is TRBJ1-1, the V gene TRBV28, with D possibly TRBD1 on 5 matching bases. V gave up 4 bases and J gave up 0 bases, with 6 bases separating them. The germline V gene encodes CDR1 MDHEN and CDR2 SYDVKM. The CDR3 totals 13 residues. The chain's CDR3 is CASSSGLNTEAFF. CDR3 nucleotides: TGTGCCAGCAGTTCAGGGCTGAACACTGAAGCTTTCTTT.

The chain is built from TRBV18 and TRBJ1-1, with 10 bases fitting TRBD1. This CDR3 spans 16 amino acids. Trimming at V came to 6 bases and at J to 7 bases, leaving 14 bases not matched to a gene. Germline-derived CDR1 and CDR2 are KGHSH and LQKENI. This CDR3 is CASSLSRDRGGGEAFF. CDR3 DNA sequence: TGTGCCAGCTCCCTGTCCCGGGACAGGGGCGGCGGTGAAGCTTTCTTT. Full variable domain (rest looked up from reference TRBV18 and TRBJ1-1): NAGVMQNPRHLVRRRGQEARLRCSPMKGHSHVYWYRQLPEEGLKFMVYLQKENIIDESGMPKERFSAEFPKEGPSILRIQQVVRGDSAAYFCASSLSRDRGGGEAFFGQGTRLTVV.

This clone was found a few times. The V and J genes are TRBV11-3 and TRBJ2-2, with D possibly being TRBD1 (6 bases). This CDR3 comprises 15 residues. Per the germline V gene, CDR1 is SGHNT and CDR2 is YENEEA. With 2 bases removed from V and 2 bases from J, the gap between germline ends came to 9 bases. The chain's CDR3 is CASSLTGTNTGELFF. CDR3 coding DNA: TGTGCCAGCAGCTTAACAGGGACCAACACCGGGGAGCTGTTTTTT.

The chain carries TRBV5-8 and TRBJ2-5, with 8 bases that match TRBD2. The CDR3 runs 15 residues. The germline CDR1 and CDR2 sequences are SGHTS and YDEGEE. With V trimmed by 0 bases and J by 0 bases, 1 base remained unmatched. CDR3 sequence (DNA): TGTGCCAGCAGCTTGGGAGCGGGGGACCAAGAGACCCAGTACTTC. Amino acids: CASSLGAGDQETQYF.

This clone was detected once. The J gene is TRBJ1-1, the V gene TRBV28, with 8 bases matching TRBD1. The ends lost 5 bases at V and 11 bases at J; junction bases unmatched: 10. Germline values: CDR1 MDHEN, CDR2 SYDVKM. The CDR3 spans 13 residues. The CDR3, as DNA: TGTGCCAGCAGTGAGAGACAGGGGAGAAGGGCTTTCTTT. It translates to CASSERQGRRAFF.

The chain is built from TRBV6-1 and TRBJ1-4; D possibly corresponds to TRBD1 (6 bases). The germline V gene has CDR1 MNHNS and CDR2 SASEGT. Trimming removed 2 bases from V and 12 bases from J, with 22 bases in between. This CDR3 contains 16 residues. CDR3 DNA: TGTGCCAGCAGTGAATTGGGGGCAGGGGCAAGGGATCAACTGTTTTTT. It specifies CASSELGAGARDQLFF.

The chain uses TRBV15 and TRBJ2-3; 9 positions match TRBD2. This CDR3 contains 16 residues. CDR1 and CDR2 from the germline V gene are LNHNV and YYDKDF (reference sequence). With V trimmed by 1 base and J by 0 bases, 2 bases remained unmatched. The CDR3 DNA follows: TGTGCCACCAGCAGAGGACTAGCGGCTAGCACAGATACGCAGTATTTT. It translates to CATSRGLAASTDTQYF.